Listed below are T cell receptor beta chains from one sample, sequenced in a study of CXCR3-negative and CXCR3-positive naive CD8 T cells. TCRdb reprocessed the 5' RACE reads and reports one entry per CDR3 protein, with no DNA. This listing includes 100,000 to 150,000 distinct CDR3 sequences. Sequenced: naive CXCR3- CD8+ T cells from blood. Receptors were obtained from a human donor in good health. Some clones in this sample may be carry-over from other donors' samples. Both conserved end residues are part of each CDR3.

J	V	CDR3
TRBJ1-1	TRBV4-2	CASSQEPGSPEAFF
TRBJ2-3	TRBV5-1	CASSSLADSTDTQYF
TRBJ2-1	TRBV20-1	CSARPHRQGSNEQFF
TRBJ1-1	TRBV5-1	CASSIPTGNTEAFF
TRBJ2-7	TRBV7-9	CASSPPPAEQYF
TRBJ2-1	TRBV15	CATSRDSHGNNEQFF
TRBJ2-7	TRBV6-2/TRBV6-3	CASSGAMENEQYF
TRBJ2-7	TRBV13	CASSWGGTRGEQYF
TRBJ2-1	TRBV15	CATSTGIGFNEQFF
TRBJ2-5	TRBV7-9	CASSFDRIQETQYF
TRBJ2-7	TRBV10-3	CATSDSSYEQYF
TRBJ2-7	TRBV7-9	CASSLVGVHYEQYF
TRBJ1-2	TRBV4-2	CASSQVRDRVFDGYTF